The entry below describes one TCR beta chain. Its antigen is unknown. TCRdb re-analysed the reads in MiXCR, keeping a single row per CDR3 protein. The sample lists 6,200 or so distinct CDR3 sequences, around 35% occurring once. The data stem from a study of type 1 regulatory T cells. Whole-study results and caveats: Tr1 cells had a more restricted TCR repertoire than non-Tr1 cells.

V was pared by 4 bases and J by 7 bases, with 19 bases between. This CDR3 spans 15 amino acids. Germline CDR1 and CDR2: KGHDR and SFDVKD. This receptor was identified in a human donor in good health. V is TRBV24-1 and J is TRBJ2-7; D unresolved. What was sequenced was cultured type 1 regulatory T (Tr1) cells, either the whole culture or a sorted fraction (not recorded which). The CDR3 is CATSESLGTQNEQYF. DNA for the CDR3: TGTGCCACCAGTGAAAGTCTCGGTACACAGAATGAGCAGTACTTC.